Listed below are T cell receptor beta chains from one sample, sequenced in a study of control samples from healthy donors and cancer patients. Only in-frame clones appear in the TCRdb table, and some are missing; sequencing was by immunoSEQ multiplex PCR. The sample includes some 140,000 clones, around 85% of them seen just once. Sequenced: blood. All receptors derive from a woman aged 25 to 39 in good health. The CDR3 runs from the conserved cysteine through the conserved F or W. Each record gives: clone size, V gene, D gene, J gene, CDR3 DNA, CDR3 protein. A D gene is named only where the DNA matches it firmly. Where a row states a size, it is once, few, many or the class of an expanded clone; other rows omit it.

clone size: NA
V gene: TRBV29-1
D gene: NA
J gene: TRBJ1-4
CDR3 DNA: TGCAGCGTTGAAGATCCCCCGGGAAATGAAAAACTGTTTTTT
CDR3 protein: CSVEDPPGNEKLFF

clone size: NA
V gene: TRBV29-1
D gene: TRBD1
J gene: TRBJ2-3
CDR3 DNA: TGCAGCGCTCAGGGGGCGCGGGCAGATACGCAGTATTTT
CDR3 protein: CSAQGARADTQYF

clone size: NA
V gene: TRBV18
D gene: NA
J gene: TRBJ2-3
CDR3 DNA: TGTGCCAGCTCACTCGGACAGCAAACAGATACGCAGTATTTT
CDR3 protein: CASSLGQQTDTQYF

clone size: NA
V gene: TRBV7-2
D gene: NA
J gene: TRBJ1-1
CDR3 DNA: TGTGCCAGCAGCGGGGGGGGCTTTAACACTGAAGCTTTCTTT
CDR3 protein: CASSGGGFNTEAFF

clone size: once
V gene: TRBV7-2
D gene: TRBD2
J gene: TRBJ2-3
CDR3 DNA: TGTGCCAGCAGCTATAGCGGGATGGGTGATACGCAGTATTTT
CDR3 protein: CASSYSGMGDTQYF

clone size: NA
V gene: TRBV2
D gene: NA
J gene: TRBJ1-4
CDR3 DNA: TGTGCCAGCAGTGTCTCGGACAGTAGGGCTCAGGGGACTAATGAAAAACTGTTTTTT
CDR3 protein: CASSVSDSRAQGTNEKLFF

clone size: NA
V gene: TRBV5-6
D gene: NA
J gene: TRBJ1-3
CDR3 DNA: TGTGCCAGCAGCTTGGCACAGGACCCTGGAAACACCATATATTTT
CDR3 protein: CASSLAQDPGNTIYF

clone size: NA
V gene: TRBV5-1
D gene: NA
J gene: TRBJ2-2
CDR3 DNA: TGCGCCAGCAGCTTGGCTGGGCTAGGCAACACCGGGGAGCTGTTTTTT
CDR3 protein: CASSLAGLGNTGELFF

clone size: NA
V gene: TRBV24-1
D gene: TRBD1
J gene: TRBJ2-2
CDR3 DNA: TGTGCCACCAGTGAAGGGGGCCTAGGCACCGGGGAGCTGTTTTTT
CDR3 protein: CATSEGGLGTGELFF

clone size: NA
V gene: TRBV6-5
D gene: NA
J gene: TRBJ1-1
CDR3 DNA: TGTGCCAGTCAGGGTTCGCAGGGTAGCACTGAAGCTTTCTTT
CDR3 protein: CASQGSQGSTEAFF

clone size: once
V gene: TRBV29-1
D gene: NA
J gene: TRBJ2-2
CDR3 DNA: TGCAGTACAATGGGGGTATCGAACACCGGGGAGCTGTTTTTT
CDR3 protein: CSTMGVSNTGELFF

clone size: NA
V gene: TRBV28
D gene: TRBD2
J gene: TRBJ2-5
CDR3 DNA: TGTGCCAGCAGTCCTAGCGGGAGAGAGACCCAGTACTTC
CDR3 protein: CASSPSGRETQYF

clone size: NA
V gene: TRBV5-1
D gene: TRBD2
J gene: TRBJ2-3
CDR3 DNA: TGCGCCAGCAGCCGGGCAGGGACTAGCGGGCGTCGCACAGATACGCAGTATTTT
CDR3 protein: CASSRAGTSGRRTDTQYF

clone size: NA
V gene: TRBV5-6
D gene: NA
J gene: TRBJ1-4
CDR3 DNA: TGTGCCAGCAGAAACTCACGACAGACTGCTAATGAAAAACTGTTTTTT
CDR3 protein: CASRNSRQTANEKLFF

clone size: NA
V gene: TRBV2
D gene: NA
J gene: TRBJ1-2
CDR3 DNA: TGTGCCAGCAGTGAAGCTCGAGCAGTGTTCTTC
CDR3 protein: CASSEARAVFF

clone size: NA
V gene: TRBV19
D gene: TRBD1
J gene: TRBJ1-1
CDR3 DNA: TGTGCCAGTATGCCCACAGGGGACACTGAAGCTTTCTTT
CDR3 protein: CASMPTGDTEAFF

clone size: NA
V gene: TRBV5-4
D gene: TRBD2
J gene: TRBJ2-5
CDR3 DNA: TGTGCCAGCAACTTGGGCGGGAGGGGGCAAGAGACCCAGTACTTC
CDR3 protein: CASNLGGRGQETQYF

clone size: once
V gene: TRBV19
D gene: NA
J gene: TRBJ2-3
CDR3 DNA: TGTGCCAGTAGTATACGCAGGGCAGACACAGATACGCAGTATTTT
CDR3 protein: CASSIRRADTDTQYF

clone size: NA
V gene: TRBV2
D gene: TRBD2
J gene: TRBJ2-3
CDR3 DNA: TGTGCCAGCAGGAGACTAGCGGGAGGGGGAGATACGCAGTATTTT
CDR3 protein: CASRRLAGGGDTQYF

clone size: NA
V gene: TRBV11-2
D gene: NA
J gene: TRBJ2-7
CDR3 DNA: TGTGCCAGCAGCTTAATCGTAGACAGGACCCTATCGGGGCAGTACTTC
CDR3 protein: CASSLIVDRTLSGQYF

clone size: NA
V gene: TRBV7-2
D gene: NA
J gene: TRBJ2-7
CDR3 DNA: TGTGCCAGCAGCTTACAGGGTACGGTCGAGCAGTACTTC
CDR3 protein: CASSLQGTVEQYF

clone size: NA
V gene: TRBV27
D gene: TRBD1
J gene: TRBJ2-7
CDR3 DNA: TGTGCCAGCAGTTCCGTGGGGGGACAGGTTCTCTACGAGCAGTACTTC
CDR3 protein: CASSSVGGQVLYEQYF

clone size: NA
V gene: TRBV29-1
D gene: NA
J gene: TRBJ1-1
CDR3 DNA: TGCAGCGTTGTACGGGGGACACTTAACACTGAAGCTTTCTTT
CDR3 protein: CSVVRGTLNTEAFF

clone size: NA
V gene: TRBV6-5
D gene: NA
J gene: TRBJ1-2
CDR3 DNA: TGTGCCACCCGGCCGGTGGGGAGCCACTATGGCTACACCTTC
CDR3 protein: CATRPVGSHYGYTF

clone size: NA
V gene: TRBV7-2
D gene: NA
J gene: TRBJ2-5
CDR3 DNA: TGTGCCAGCAGCTTAGGGACCCTGGACGTGGGGACCCAGTACTTC
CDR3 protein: CASSLGTLDVGTQYF

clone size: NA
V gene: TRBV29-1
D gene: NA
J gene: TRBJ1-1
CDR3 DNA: TGCAGCGTAGGGACGATGGCTGAAGCTTTCTTT
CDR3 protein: CSVGTMAEAFF

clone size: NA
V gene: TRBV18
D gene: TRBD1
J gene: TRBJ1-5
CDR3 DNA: TGTGCCAGCTCACCGGACAGGGTGGCCAATCAGCCCCAGCATTTT
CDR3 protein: CASSPDRVANQPQHF